This record concerns one T cell receptor beta chain sequence. These data are taken from a study of graft-versus-host responses after intestinal transplantation. Whole-study context: Transplant recipients had multivisceral, liver-intestinal, or isolated intestinal grafts. Anti-thymocyte globulin induction was given to all recipients, followed by tacrolimus and steroids for around three years.

Libraries were prepared by immunoSEQ multiplex PCR; TCRdb keeps only in-frame clonotypes and omits some of them. Of roughly 28,000 clones listed, 70% to 90% are singletons. The CDR3 totals 13 residues. CDR1 is KGHSH and CDR2 is LQKENI in the germline V gene. Trimming cost V 6 bases and J 5 bases; bases outside gene matches: 4. This specimen consisted of PBMCs, obtained nearly 470 days after intestinal transplantation. The receptor was isolated from a human patient who received an intestinal transplant, so some T cells may come from the graft donor. The rearrangement joins TRBV18 to TRBJ1-5, with 7 bases fitting TRBD1. This CDR3 reads CASSATGDQPQHF. The CDR3 DNA reads as TGTGCCAGCTCGGCTACAGGGGATCAGCCCCAGCATTTT.